The present entry profiles one TCR beta chain with its context. The data are from a study of OX40 agonist ivuxolimab in advanced cancers. CDR1 is MDHEN and CDR2 is SYDVKM in the germline V gene. J lost 4 bases, V lost 8 bases, and 3 bases had no gene match. The length of the CDR3 is 14 residues. The table came from immunoSEQ multiplex PCR; TCRdb's copy has only in-frame clones and leaves some out. Among fewer than 55,000 clones listed, about 90% were seen once. The specimen was CD4+ or CD8+ T cells sorted from blood, collected in a trial of the OX40 agonist ivuxolimab. This chain uses TRBV28 with TRBJ1-4; 11 bases match TRBD1. The origin of this receptor is an adult with an advanced solid tumor such as melanoma, head and neck, liver or kidney cancer. In DNA form, the CDR3 reads TGTGCCAGCGACGGGACAGGGGGTAATGAAAAACTGTTTTTT. Translating it yields CASDGTGGNEKLFF.